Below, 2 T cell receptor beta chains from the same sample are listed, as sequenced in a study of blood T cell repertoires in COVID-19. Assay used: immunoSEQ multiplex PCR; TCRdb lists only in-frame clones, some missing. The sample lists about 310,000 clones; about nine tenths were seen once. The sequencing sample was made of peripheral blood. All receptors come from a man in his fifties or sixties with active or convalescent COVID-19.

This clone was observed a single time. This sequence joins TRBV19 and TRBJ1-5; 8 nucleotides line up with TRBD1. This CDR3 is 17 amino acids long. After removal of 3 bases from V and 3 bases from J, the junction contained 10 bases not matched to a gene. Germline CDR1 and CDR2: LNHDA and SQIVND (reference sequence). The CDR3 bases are TGTGCCAGTAGTATCGGACAGGGCTCCGGCGACAATCAGCCCCAGCATTTT. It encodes CASSIGQGSGDNQPQHF.

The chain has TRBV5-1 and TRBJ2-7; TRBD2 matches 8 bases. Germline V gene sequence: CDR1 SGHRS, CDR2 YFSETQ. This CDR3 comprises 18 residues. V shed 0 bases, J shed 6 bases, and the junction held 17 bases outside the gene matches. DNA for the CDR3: TGCGCCAGCAGCTTGGGACGGCACGGTAGCGGGATCGTTTCCGAGCAGTACTTC. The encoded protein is CASSLGRHGSGIVSEQYF.